These 25 T cell receptor beta chains were all obtained from the same sample, sequenced in a study of shared clonotypes between healthy human individuals. Assay: immunoSEQ multiplex PCR; the TCRdb copy retains only in-frame clones and omits some. The table lists roughly 1.4 million clones, just under 99% of them singletons. Sequencing used naive CD4+ T cells sorted from blood. The subset denotes: CD45RA+ positively selected. These receptors were obtained from a man aged 30-40 years in good health.

Of note for this clone: At the DNA level, this CDR3 is encoded by other sequences in the same sample as well. The V call is TRBV9, the J call TRBJ2-3; 12 nucleotides agree with TRBD2. CDR3 length: 16 amino acids. Losses at the gene ends were 0 bases for V and 2 bases for J; bases not matched to a gene: 1. Germline V CDR1 and CDR2: SGDLS, YYNGEE. The chain's CDR3 is CASSVASGRATDTQYF. The CDR3 DNA is TGTGCCAGCAGCGTAGCTAGCGGGAGGGCCACAGATACGCAGTATTTT.

The chain carries TRBV6-5 and TRBJ2-1, with D possibly TRBD2 on 5 matching bases. The CDR3 is 14 amino acids. Germline V gives CDR1 MNHEY, CDR2 SVGAGI. Trimming pared 5 bases from V and 1 base from J, leaving 9 bases between. CDR3 region: CASSITSSYNEQFF. The CDR3 DNA reads TGTGCCAGCAGTATTACTAGTTCCTACAATGAGCAGTTCTTC.

This chain joins TRBV18 and TRBJ2-3; 7 nucleotides align to TRBD1. Germline CDR1 reads KGHSH; CDR2 reads LQKENI. CDR3 length equals 16 residues. Trimming at V came to 1 base and at J to 7 bases, leaving 11 bases not matched to a gene. As DNA, the CDR3 is TGTGCCAGCTCACCACTCGAGACAGGGATCACTAATACGCAGTATTTT. It specifies CASSPLETGITNTQYF.

This clone was detected once. This sequence joins TRBV15 and TRBJ2-3, with 8 nucleotides matching TRBD2. CDR1 and CDR2 from the germline V gene are LNHNV and YYDKDF (reference sequence). The CDR3 covers 20 residues. V was pared by 1 base and J by 2 bases, with 17 bases of the junction left unmatched. Here the CDR3 reads CATSRGDGLAGVLHTDTQYF. The CDR3 bases are TGTGCCACCAGCAGAGGCGACGGACTAGCCGGCGTCTTACACACAGATACGCAGTATTTT. Combining the CDR3 with reference TRBV15 and TRBJ2-3 gives the whole variable domain DAMVIQNPRYQVTQFGKPVTLSCSQTLNHNVMYWYQQKSSQAPKLLFHYYDKDFNNEADTPDNFQSRRPNTSFCFLDIRSPGLGDTAMYLCATSRGDGLAGVLHTDTQYFGPGTRLTVL.

The V call is TRBV6-6, the J call TRBJ2-7, with no clear D. The CDR3 covers 11 residues. Germline V CDR1 and CDR2: MNHNY, SVGAGI (reference sequence). The V gene lost 2 bases and the J gene lost 4 bases, with 3 bases spanning the gap. The CDR3 sequence: CASSYQYEQYF. For the CDR3, the DNA is TGTGCCAGCAGTTACCAGTACGAGCAGTACTTC.

This chain uses TRBV18 with TRBJ2-1; 12 bases are a match to TRBD2. CDR3 size: 15 residues. Germline trimming cut 2 bases from V and 10 bases from J; bases unmatched to any gene: 6. Looked up from germline, CDR1 is KGHSH and CDR2 is LQKENI. CDR3 bases: TGTGCCAGCTCACCAAAGACTAGCGGGAGCATCGAGCAGTTCTTC. Translated, it gives CASSPKTSGSIEQFF.

The chain couples TRBV28 to TRBJ2-7; TRBD2 agrees at 13 bases. The CDR3 covers 19 residues. Germline trimming cut 4 bases from V and 3 bases from J; bases unmatched to any gene: 15. Germline V lookup: CDR1 MDHEN, CDR2 SYDVKM. CDR3 nucleotides: TGTGCCAGCAGTTCAAAAGAACCAAGGACTAGCGGGAGATACTACGAGCAGTACTTC. Protein product: CASSSKEPRTSGRYYEQYF.

V and J are TRBV11-2 and TRBJ2-2; D may be TRBD2 (6 bases). Per germline, CDR1 SGHAT and CDR2 FQNNGV. This CDR3 contains 16 residues. The V and J ends lost 5 bases and 0 bases respectively, with 13 bases between them. The DNA of the CDR3 is TGTGCCAGCAGCCCCCCGGCGGGAACGAACACCGGGGAGCTGTTTTTT. It encodes CASSPPAGTNTGELFF. Filled out from reference TRBV11-2 and TRBJ2-2, the complete variable domain reads EAGVAQSPRYKIIEKRQSVAFWCNPISGHATLYWYQQILGQGPKLLIQFQNNGVVDDSQLPKDRFSAERLKGVDSTLKIQPAKLEDSAVYLCASSPPAGTNTGELFFGEGSRLTVL.

The chain uses TRBV6-5 and TRBJ2-4, with no clear D. Germline-derived CDR1 and CDR2 are MNHEY and SVGAGI. The germline V and J ends were trimmed by 6 bases and 5 bases, with 17 bases remaining between them. The CDR3 is 15 amino acids. Written as DNA, the CDR3 is TGTGCCAGCAGACCTTGGATGAGAGAGGAAAACATTCAGTACTTC. Translating gives CASRPWMREENIQYF.

The chain carries TRBV4-1 and TRBJ1-1; D ambiguous. With 1 base removed from V and 1 base from J, the gap between germline ends came to 7 bases. This CDR3 region has 14 residues. CDR1 MGHRA and CDR2 YSYEKL come from the germline V gene. For the CDR3, the DNA is TGCGCCAGCAGCCAAGGACCAGCGAACACTGAAGCTTTCTTT. This sequence encodes CASSQGPANTEAFF.

This chain joins TRBV28 and TRBJ2-1, with 7 bases aligning to TRBD1. Trimming took 7 bases from V and 13 from J; bases not matched to a gene: 10. The germline gives CDR1 MDHEN, CDR2 SYDVKM. This CDR3 comprises 12 residues. CDR3 residues: CASTQPQGVQFF. The CDR3 region has the DNA TGTGCCAGCACCCAACCGCAGGGGGTACAGTTCTTC.

V and J are TRBV29-1 and TRBJ2-2; 7 bases map to TRBD2. V shed 4 bases and J 1 base; nucleotides not matched to a gene: 6. This CDR3 comprises 15 residues. Germline V gene lookup returns CDR1 SQVTM and CDR2 ANQGSEA. CDR3 residues: CSVGRGLVNTGELFF. In nucleotides, the CDR3 is TGCAGCGTTGGTCGCGGACTAGTGAACACCGGGGAGCTGTTTTTT.

V is TRBV7-2 and J is TRBJ2-7; D remains unclear. V lost 1 base, J lost 2 bases, and 12 bases lay in between. The CDR3 runs 15 residues. Per the germline V gene, CDR1 is SGHTA and CDR2 is FQGNSA. The CDR3 nucleotides are TGTGCCAGCAGCTTAGTTGGTTCACCGGCCTACGAGCAGTACTTC. Translating it yields CASSLVGSPAYEQYF.

Concerning this clone itself: At the DNA level, this CDR3 is encoded by other sequences in the same sample as well. The chain carries TRBV5-6 and TRBJ2-7, with D unclear. CDR3 length: 13 residues. The ends were cut back, 1 base at V and 3 bases at J, with 8 bases in the middle. The germline gives CDR1 SGHDT, CDR2 YYEEEE. This chain's CDR3 is CASSLTGGYEQYF. Written as DNA, the CDR3 is TGTGCCAGCAGCTTGACGGGTGGCTACGAGCAGTACTTC.

This clone appeared a single time. CDR3 residues: CASSQGTSGYNEQFF. The CDR3 DNA reads TGTGCCAGCAGCCAAGGGACTAGCGGTTACAATGAGCAGTTCTTC. The chain has TRBV7-9 and TRBJ2-1, with 11 nucleotides matching TRBD2. CDR3 size: 15 residues. J was trimmed by 4 bases and V by 5 bases; bases with no gene match: 4. In germline, CDR1 is SEHNR, CDR2 FQNEAQ (reference sequence).

J is TRBJ1-2 and V is TRBV9; D not certain. CDR1 is SGDLS and CDR2 is YYNGEE in the germline V gene. V was clipped by 0 bases and J by 2 bases, with 2 bases between them. The CDR3 runs to 12 residues. The CDR3 DNA is TGTGCCAGCAGCGTAGTCAACTATGGCTACACCTTC. Protein sequence: CASSVVNYGYTF.

To note about this clone: The same CDR3 arises from other DNA sequences in this sample as well. The chain has TRBV5-1 and TRBJ1-4; the D is unclear. Germline V CDR1 and CDR2: SGHRS, YFSETQ. V lost 2 bases to trimming and J lost 4 bases, with 9 bases between them. There are 14 residues in the CDR3. The CDR3 is CASSLEGGNEKLFF. The CDR3 DNA follows: TGCGCCAGCAGCTTAGAGGGAGGTAATGAAAAACTGTTTTTT.

This chain connects TRBV19 to TRBJ2-7; TRBD1 matches 11 bases. Losses at the gene ends were 3 bases for V and 3 bases for J; bases not matched to a gene: 4. The CDR3 loop spans 15 amino acids. CDR1 and CDR2 (germline): LNHDA, SQIVND (reference sequence). The CDR3 bases are TGTGCCAGTAGTATGGGGACAGGGGGTGGCTACGAGCAGTACTTC. As protein: CASSMGTGGGYEQYF.

The chain is built from TRBV4-2 and TRBJ1-5; D unresolved. There are 14 residues in the CDR3. Germline V gene lookup returns CDR1 LGHNA and CDR2 YNFKEQ. The germline V and J ends were trimmed by 4 bases and 4 bases, with 11 bases remaining between them. The CDR3 coding sequence is TGTGCCAGCAGCCCGGGCCCCGAGAATCAGCCCCAGCATTTT. This encodes CASSPGPENQPQHF.

With respect to this clone: The same CDR3 is also encoded by other DNA sequences in this sample. The J gene is TRBJ2-5, the V gene TRBV9; 9 nucleotides match TRBD1. Per the germline V gene, CDR1 is SGDLS and CDR2 is YYNGEE. The V segment lost 5 bases and the J segment 5 bases; nucleotides outside the gene matches: 4. CDR3 length: 13 amino acids. This CDR3 is CASSETGGETQYF. CDR3 nucleotide sequence: TGTGCCAGCAGTGAGACAGGGGGGGAGACCCAGTACTTC.

J is TRBJ2-1 and V is TRBV19; 14 bases are a match to TRBD2. The V gene's germline CDR1 is LNHDA and CDR2 SQIVND (reference sequence). The CDR3 contains 15 residues. V trimming: 8 bases; J trimming: 7 bases; junction bases outside the gene matches: 7. DNA of the CDR3: TGTGCCAGTGCCGGGACTAGCGGGAGAGGTAATGAGCAGTTCTTC. Amino acid sequence: CASAGTSGRGNEQFF.

The genes are TRBV2 and TRBJ2-1, with D tentatively TRBD2 (5 bases). Trimming cost V 8 bases and J 8 bases, with 34 bases left between them. This CDR3 is built from 19 residues. Germline assignment: CDR1 SNHLY and CDR2 FYNNEI. The CDR3 region has the DNA TGTGCCAGCGGGGAACCGGCGGGCTTCTTGAGGGTGGGATTCGATGAGCAGTTCTTC. This gives the protein CASGEPAGFLRVGFDEQFF.

The rearrangement uses TRBV5-5 and TRBJ1-3; D unresolved. Germline values: CDR1 SGHKS, CDR2 YYEKEE (reference sequence). The CDR3 is 20 amino acids. V was trimmed by 4 bases and J by 8 bases, leaving 34 bases between them. The CDR3: CASSPPYPSAEVGLRDTIYF. As DNA, the CDR3 is TGTGCCAGCAGCCCACCTTACCCCTCGGCGGAGGTCGGCCTGAGGGACACCATATATTTT. Full variable domain (missing parts from reference TRBV5-5 and TRBJ1-3): DAGVTQSPTHLIKTRGQQVTLRCSPISGHKSVSWYQQVLGQGPQFIFQYYEKEERGRGNFPDRFSARQFPNYSSELNVNALLLGDSALYLCASSPPYPSAEVGLRDTIYFGEGSWLTVV.

The V gene is TRBV15, the J gene TRBJ1-5, with D uncertain. The CDR3 runs 14 residues. The germline gives CDR1 LNHNV, CDR2 YYDKDF (reference sequence). V was pared by 0 bases and J by 6 bases, with 9 bases between. CDR3 bases: TGTGCCACCAGCAGAGATTATTCCTCTCAGCCCCAGCATTTT. Translating gives CATSRDYSSQPQHF.

This sequence joins TRBV5-6 and TRBJ2-3, with TRBD2 matching over 10 bases. The CDR3 contains 15 residues. CDR1 is SGHDT, CDR2 YYEEEE, per germline. Trimming at V came to 1 base and at J to 2 bases, leaving 1 base not matched to a gene. CDR3 in DNA: TGTGCCAGCAGCTTGCTAGCGGGAGTCACAGATACGCAGTATTTT. This codes for CASSLLAGVTDTQYF. Variable domain in full (rest from reference TRBV5-6 and TRBJ2-3): DAGVTQSPTHLIKTRGQQVTLRCSPKSGHDTVSWYQQALGQGPQFIFQYYEEEERQRGNFPDRFSGHQFPNYSSELNVNALLLGDSALYLCASSLLAGVTDTQYFGPGTRLTVL.